The 10 T cell receptor beta chains listed next were all sequenced from one sample in a study of CXCR3-negative and CXCR3-positive naive CD8 T cells. Broader study findings: Relative to CXCR3-negative naive cells, CXCR3-positive naive cells had more hydrophobic TRB CDR3s.

Which antigens these TCRs recognize remains unknown. The libraries of TRB cDNA were prepared using 5' RACE with UMI labels. After re-calling the 5' RACE reads, TCRdb lists one entry per CDR3 protein, DNA absent. The sample data list approximately 88,000 distinct CDR3 sequences. Sequencing input: naive CXCR3+ CD8+ T cells from blood. Subset of the sample: CD45RO-CCR7+CD27+CD95- naive CD8+ T cells expressing CXCR3 (TNR3+). Receptors were obtained from a human donor in good health. Some clones in this sample may be carry-over from other donors' samples.

The rearrangement links TRBV14 to TRBJ2-5. Germline assignment: CDR1 SGHDN and CDR2 FVKESK. The CDR3 is 14 amino acids. The CDR3 protein is CASSPIRGRETQYF.

The chain uses TRBV20-1 and TRBJ1-5; TCRdb's assignment of TRBD1 cannot be checked, as there is no DNA. Germline V gene data show CDR1 as DFQATT and CDR2 as SNEGSKA (reference sequence). The CDR3 is 15 amino acids. CDR3 region: CSARGDGEGSQPQHF.

The rearrangement links TRBV20-1 to TRBJ1-2. Per the germline V gene, CDR1 is DFQATT and CDR2 is SNEGSKA (reference sequence). This CDR3 region has 11 residues. CDR3 residues: CSARDPGGYTF.

This chain connects TRBV14 to TRBJ2-3; the D gene TCRdb calls, TRBD2, cannot be checked with no DNA. This CDR3 has 15 amino acids. CDR1 SGHDN and CDR2 FVKESK come from the germline V gene. This CDR3 reads CASSQTSGVSDTQYF.

The rearrangement links TRBV28 to TRBJ2-1; TCRdb's D call, TRBD2, is unchecked because there is no DNA. Germline V gives CDR1 MDHEN, CDR2 SYDVKM. This CDR3 contains 15 residues. CDR3 amino acids: CASSLLSGGVHEQFF.

V and J are TRBV25-1 and TRBJ2-2; TCRdb picks TRBD1, but there is no DNA to check that call. CDR1 and CDR2 from the germline V gene are MGHDK and SYGVNS. The CDR3 is 18 amino acids. CDR3 sequence reads: CASSEYFETGYGTGELFF. Combining the CDR3 with reference TRBV25-1 and TRBJ2-2 gives the whole variable domain EADIYQTPRYLVIGTGKKITLECSQTMGHDKMYWYQQDPGMELHLIHYSYGVNSTEKGDLSSESTVSRIRTEHFPLTLESARPSHTSQYLCASSEYFETGYGTGELFFGEGSRLTVL.

This chain uses TRBV29-1 with TRBJ2-1; TCRdb outputs TRBD2, but without DNA this stays unchecked. CDR1 is SQVTM and CDR2 is ANQGSEA in the germline V gene. The CDR3 has 13 amino acids. CDR3 sequence: CSVDSGSFNEQFF.

The gene calls are TRBV4-1 and TRBJ2-7; the D call of TRBD2 rests on TCRdb alone, since no DNA is present to check it. The CDR3 contains 16 residues. Germline CDR1 is MGHRA and CDR2 is YSYEKL. CDR3 region: CASSQDGGQAGVEQYF.

The chain combines TRBV3-1 with TRBJ2-1; with no DNA, the TCRdb D assignment of TRBD2 cannot be verified. Per germline, CDR1 LGHDT and CDR2 YNNKEL (reference sequence). This CDR3 region has 14 residues. CDR3 region: CASSLGTTLNEQFF.

The J gene is TRBJ2-6, the V gene TRBV4-3; TCRdb outputs TRBD1, but without DNA this stays unchecked. This CDR3 region has 16 residues. Germline V lookup: CDR1 LGHNA, CDR2 YSLEER. This CDR3 reads CASSQDRRRTSDVLTF.